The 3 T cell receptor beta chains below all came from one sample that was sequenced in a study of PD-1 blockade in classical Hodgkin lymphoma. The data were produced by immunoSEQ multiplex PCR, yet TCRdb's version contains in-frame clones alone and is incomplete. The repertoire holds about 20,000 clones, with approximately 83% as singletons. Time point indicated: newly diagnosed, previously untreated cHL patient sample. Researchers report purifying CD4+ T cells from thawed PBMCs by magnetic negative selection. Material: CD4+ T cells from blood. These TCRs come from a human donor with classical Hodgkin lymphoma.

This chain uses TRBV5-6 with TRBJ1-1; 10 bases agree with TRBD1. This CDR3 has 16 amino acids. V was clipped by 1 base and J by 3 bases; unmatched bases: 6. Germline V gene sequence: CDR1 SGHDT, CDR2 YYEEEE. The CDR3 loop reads CASSLIGQGEDTEAFF. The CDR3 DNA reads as TGTGCCAGCAGCTTGATAGGACAGGGGGAGGACACTGAAGCTTTCTTT.

CDR3 coding DNA: TGTGCCAGCAGTATGGGGACTGAAGCTTTCTTT. The encoded protein is CASSMGTEAFF. This chain links TRBV27 with TRBJ1-1; the D is unclear. The CDR3 is 11 amino acids. Between the trimmed V and J ends, which lost 5 bases and 5 bases, there was a span of 6 bases. In germline, CDR1 is MNHEY, CDR2 SMNVEV (reference sequence).

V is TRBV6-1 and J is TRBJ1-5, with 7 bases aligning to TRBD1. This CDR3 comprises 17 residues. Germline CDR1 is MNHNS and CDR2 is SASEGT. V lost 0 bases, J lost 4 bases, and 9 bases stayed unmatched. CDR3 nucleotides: TGTGCCAGCAGTGAAGCAGGGGGCCAGGGAGGGAATCAGCCCCAGCATTTT. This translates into CASSEAGGQGGNQPQHF.